Listed here are 7 T cell receptor beta chains from one sample, sequenced in a study of T cell responses to AZD1222 COVID-19 vaccine. Profiling relied on immunoSEQ multiplex PCR, and the TCRdb table lists in-frame clones only, not all of them. The repertoire holds 140,000 to 150,000 clones, with 92% as singletons. Material: peripheral blood, obtained on day 0 of AZD1222 vaccination. Receptors originate from an adult in good health.

The CDR3 sequence: CASSPEAFF. CDR3 bases: TGTGCCAGCAGCCCCGAAGCTTTCTTT. V and J are TRBV9 and TRBJ1-1, with unresolved D. Germline V gene lookup returns CDR1 SGDLS and CDR2 YYNGEE. Trimming left V 4 bases short and J 8 bases short, with 3 bases between. This CDR3 is built from 9 residues. Variable domain in full (rest from reference TRBV9 and TRBJ1-1): DSGVTQTPKHLITATGQRVTLRCSPRSGDLSVYWYQQSLDQGLQFLIQYYNGEERAKGNILERFSAQQFPDLHSELNLSSLELGDSALYFCASSPEAFFGQGTRLTVV.

The V call is TRBV6-5, the J call TRBJ1-1, with a weak D call TRBD1 (5 bases). The CDR3 runs to 12 residues. Germline V gives CDR1 MNHEY, CDR2 SVGAGI. The V end was cut by 6 bases, the J end by 7 bases, with 12 bases between. The CDR3 DNA follows: TGTGCCAGCAGGAGATTAGGGGTTGAAGCTTTCTTT. Its protein product is CASRRLGVEAFF.

The gene calls are TRBV19 and TRBJ1-6; D call uncertain. Germline V gives CDR1 LNHDA, CDR2 SQIVND (reference sequence). Trimming took off 4 bases at V and 0 bases at J, with 13 bases between the two ends. This CDR3 has 17 amino acids. The CDR3 reads CASSRETTSSYNSPLHF. In DNA form, the CDR3 reads TGTGCCAGTAGTAGGGAGACAACCAGCTCCTATAATTCACCCCTCCACTTT. Full variable domain (remainder filled in from reference TRBV19 and TRBJ1-6): DGGITQSPKYLFRKEGQNVTLSCEQNLNHDAMYWYRQDPGQGLRLIYYSQIVNDFQKGDIAEGYSVSREKKESFPLTVTSAQKNPTAFYLCASSRETTSSYNSPLHFGNGTRLTVT.

V usage is TRBV5-1 and J usage is TRBJ1-2, with D hard to call. This CDR3 comprises 12 residues. Trimming stripped 4 bases from V and 7 bases from J, with 11 bases between. Germline values: CDR1 SGHRS, CDR2 YFSETQ. CDR3 sequence (DNA): TGCGCCAGCAGCCCCGACGGGGTTGGCTACACCTTC. Protein sequence: CASSPDGVGYTF.

This clone turned up a few times. The chain recombines TRBV6-4 with TRBJ2-5; 10 positions match TRBD2. The CDR3 runs to 15 residues. J was trimmed by 2 bases and V by 4 bases; bases with no gene match: 4. Per germline, CDR1 MRHNA and CDR2 SNTAGT. Written as DNA, the CDR3 is TGTGCCAGCAGTGTGAGAGCGGGGGGGCAAGAGACCCAGTACTTC. Translating it yields CASSVRAGGQETQYF.

The V and J genes are TRBV9 and TRBJ1-2; D gene ambiguous. Trimming stripped 4 bases from V and 7 bases from J, with 20 bases between. The length of the CDR3 is 15 residues. CDR1 and CDR2 from the germline V gene are SGDLS and YYNGEE. Here the CDR3 reads CASSPDGRALGGYTF. The CDR3 DNA reads as TGTGCCAGCAGCCCAGATGGGAGGGCTCTAGGTGGCTACACCTTC.

The chain recombines TRBV6-5 with TRBJ1-1, with D hard to call. V was pared by 8 bases and J by 5 bases, with 12 bases between. In germline, CDR1 is MNHEY, CDR2 SVGAGI. The CDR3 runs to 12 residues. The CDR3 bases are TGTGCCAGCTCTGAATGGCTGACTGAAGCTTTCTTT. Residues: CASSEWLTEAFF.